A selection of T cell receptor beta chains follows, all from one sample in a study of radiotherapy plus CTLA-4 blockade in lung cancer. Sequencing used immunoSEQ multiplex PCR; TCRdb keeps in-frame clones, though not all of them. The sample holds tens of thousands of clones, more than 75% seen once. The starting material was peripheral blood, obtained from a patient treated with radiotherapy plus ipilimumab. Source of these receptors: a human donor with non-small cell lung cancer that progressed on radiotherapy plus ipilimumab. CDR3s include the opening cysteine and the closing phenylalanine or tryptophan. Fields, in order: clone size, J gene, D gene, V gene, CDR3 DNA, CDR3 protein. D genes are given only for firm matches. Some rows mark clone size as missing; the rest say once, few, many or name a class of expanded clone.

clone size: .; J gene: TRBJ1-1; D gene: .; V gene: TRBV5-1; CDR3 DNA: TGCGCCAGCAGCCCCCACCTGGACTCCACTGAAGCTTTCTTT; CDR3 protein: CASSPHLDSTEAFF
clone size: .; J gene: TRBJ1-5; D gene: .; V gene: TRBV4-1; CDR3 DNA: TGCGCCAGCAGCCTAATGCCTACAGGGATTCAGCCCCAGCATTTT; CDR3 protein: CASSLMPTGIQPQHF
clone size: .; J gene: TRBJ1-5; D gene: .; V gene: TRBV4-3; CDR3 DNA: TGCGCCAGCAGCCAATCCCCAGGGCTAGGGAATCAGCCCCAGCATTTT; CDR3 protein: CASSQSPGLGNQPQHF
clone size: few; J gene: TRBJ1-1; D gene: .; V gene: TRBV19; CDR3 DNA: TGTGCCATCTCACTATCGGTGGGTTACATGAACACTGAAGCTTTCTTT; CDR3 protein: CAISLSVGYMNTEAFF
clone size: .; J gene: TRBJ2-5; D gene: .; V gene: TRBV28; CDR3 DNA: TGTGCCAGCAGCCTAGGGGGGGGAGAGACCCAGTACTTC; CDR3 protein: CASSLGGGETQYF
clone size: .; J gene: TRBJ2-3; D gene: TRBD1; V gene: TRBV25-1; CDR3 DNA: TGTGCCAGCAGTGCAAGACAGGGGCGTGGAGATACGCAGTATTTT; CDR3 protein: CASSARQGRGDTQYF
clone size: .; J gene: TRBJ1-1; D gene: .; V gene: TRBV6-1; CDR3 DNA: TGTGCCAGCGGCCGGGAATCGACTGAAGCTTTCTTT; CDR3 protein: CASGRESTEAFF
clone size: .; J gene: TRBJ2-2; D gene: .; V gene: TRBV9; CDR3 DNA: TGTGCCAGCAGCGTAGAAGTCATCAACACCGGGGAGCTGTTTTTT; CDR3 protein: CASSVEVINTGELFF
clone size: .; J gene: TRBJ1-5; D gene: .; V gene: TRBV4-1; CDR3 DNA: TGCGCCAGCAGCCAAGATCCGGCAGCTAATCAGCCCCAGCATTTT; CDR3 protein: CASSQDPAANQPQHF
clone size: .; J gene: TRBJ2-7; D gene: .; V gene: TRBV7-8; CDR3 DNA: TGTGCCAGCAGCTACGAAACAGGGAAAGAGCAGTACTTC; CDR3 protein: CASSYETGKEQYF
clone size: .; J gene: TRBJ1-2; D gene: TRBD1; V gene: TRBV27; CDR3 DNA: TGTGCCAGCAGTCGGGACAGGGGGCTCTATGGCTACACCTTC; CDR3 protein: CASSRDRGLYGYTF
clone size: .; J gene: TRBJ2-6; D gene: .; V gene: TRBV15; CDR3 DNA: TGTGCCACCAGCAGAGGGTCTGGGGCCAACGTCCTGACTTTC; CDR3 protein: CATSRGSGANVLTF
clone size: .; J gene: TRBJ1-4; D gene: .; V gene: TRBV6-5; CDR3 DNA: TGTGCCAGCAGTTACGTGGGGGGTGAAAAACTGTTTTTT; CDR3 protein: CASSYVGGEKLFF
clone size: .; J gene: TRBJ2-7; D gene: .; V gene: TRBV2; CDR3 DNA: TGTGCCAGCAGGGAATTATACGAGCAGTACTTC; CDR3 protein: CASRELYEQYF
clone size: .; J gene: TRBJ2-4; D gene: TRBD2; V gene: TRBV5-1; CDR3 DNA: TGCGCCAGCAGCTTGGGACTAGCGGGAGTGCTAGCCAAAAACATTCAGTACTTC; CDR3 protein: CASSLGLAGVLAKNIQYF
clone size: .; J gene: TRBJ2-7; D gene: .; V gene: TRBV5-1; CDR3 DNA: TGCGCCAGCAGCCGACAGGAAGGGCCCTACGAGCAGTACTTC; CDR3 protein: CASSRQEGPYEQYF
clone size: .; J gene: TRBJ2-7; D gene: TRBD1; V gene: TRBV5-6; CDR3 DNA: TGTGCCAGCAGCCTGGACCCCGGGACAGCCTACGAGCAGTACTTC; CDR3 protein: CASSLDPGTAYEQYF
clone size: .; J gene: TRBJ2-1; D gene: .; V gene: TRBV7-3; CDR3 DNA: TGTGCCAGCAGCTTAATGGGGGGCGGATTCCATGAGCAGTTCTTC; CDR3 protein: CASSLMGGGFHEQFF
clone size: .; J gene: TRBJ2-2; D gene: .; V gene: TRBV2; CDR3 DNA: TGTGCCAGCAGCCCTGACGGAGGAACCGCCGGGGAGCTGTTTTTT; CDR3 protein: CASSPDGGTAGELFF
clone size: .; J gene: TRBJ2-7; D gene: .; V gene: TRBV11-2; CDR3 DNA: TGTGCCAGCAGCTTCAGGGTCTGGGGTGACGAGCAGTACTTC; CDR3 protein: CASSFRVWGDEQYF
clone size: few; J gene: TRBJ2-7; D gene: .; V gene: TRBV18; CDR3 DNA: TGTGCCAGCTCTGACAGCAGCCCGGGACCCTTCTACGAGCAGTACTTC; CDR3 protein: CASSDSSPGPFYEQYF
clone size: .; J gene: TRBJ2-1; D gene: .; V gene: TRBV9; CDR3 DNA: TGTGCCAGCAGCGTCCCCGGCAATGAGCAGTTCTTC; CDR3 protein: CASSVPGNEQFF
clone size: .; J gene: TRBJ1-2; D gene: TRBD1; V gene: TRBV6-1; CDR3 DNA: TGTGCCAGCAGTGAAGGGCGGACAGGGATCTATGGCTACACCTTC; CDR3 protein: CASSEGRTGIYGYTF